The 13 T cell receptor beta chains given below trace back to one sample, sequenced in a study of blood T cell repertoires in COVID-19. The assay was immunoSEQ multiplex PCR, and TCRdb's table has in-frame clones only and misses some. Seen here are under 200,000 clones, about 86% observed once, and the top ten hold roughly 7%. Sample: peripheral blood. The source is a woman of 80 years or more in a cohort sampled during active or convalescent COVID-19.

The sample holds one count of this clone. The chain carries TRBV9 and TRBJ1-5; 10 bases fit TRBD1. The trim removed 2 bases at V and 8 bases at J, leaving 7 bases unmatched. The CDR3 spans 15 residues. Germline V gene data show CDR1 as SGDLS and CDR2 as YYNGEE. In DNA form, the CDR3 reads TGTGCCAGCAGCGTCAGACCGGACAGGGGGGAGCCCCAGCATTTT. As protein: CASSVRPDRGEPQHF.

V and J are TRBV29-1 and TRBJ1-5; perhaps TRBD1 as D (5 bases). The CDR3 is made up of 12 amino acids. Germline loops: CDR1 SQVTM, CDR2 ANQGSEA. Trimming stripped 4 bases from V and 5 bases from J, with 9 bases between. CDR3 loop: CSVADSDQPQHF. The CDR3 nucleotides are TGCAGCGTTGCTGACAGCGATCAGCCCCAGCATTTT.

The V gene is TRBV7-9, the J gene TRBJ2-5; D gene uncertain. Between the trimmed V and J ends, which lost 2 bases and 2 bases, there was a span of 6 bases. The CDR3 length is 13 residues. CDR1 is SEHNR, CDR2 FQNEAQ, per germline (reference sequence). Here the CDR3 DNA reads TGTGCCAGCAGCTTACCTATTCAAGAGACCCAGTACTTC. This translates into CASSLPIQETQYF. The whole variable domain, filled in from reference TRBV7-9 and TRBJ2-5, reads DTGVSQNPRHKITKRGQNVTFRCDPISEHNRLYWYRQTLGQGPEFLTYFQNEAQLEKSRLLSDRFSAERPKGSFSTLEIQRTEQGDSAMYLCASSLPIQETQYFGPGTRLLVL.

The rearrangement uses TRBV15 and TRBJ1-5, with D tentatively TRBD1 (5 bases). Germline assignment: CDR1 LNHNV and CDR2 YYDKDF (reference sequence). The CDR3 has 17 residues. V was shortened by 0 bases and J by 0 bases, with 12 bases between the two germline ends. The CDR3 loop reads CATSRDRTLYSNQPQHF. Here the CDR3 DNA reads TGTGCCACCAGCAGAGATCGGACACTTTATAGCAATCAGCCCCAGCATTTT.

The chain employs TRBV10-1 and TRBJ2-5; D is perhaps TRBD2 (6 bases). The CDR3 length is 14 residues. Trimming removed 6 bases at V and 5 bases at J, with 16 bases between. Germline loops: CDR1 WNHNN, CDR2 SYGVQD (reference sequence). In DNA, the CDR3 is TGCGCCAGCAGCGCGGGACCTCCGGAGGAGACCCAGTACTTC. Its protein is CASSAGPPEETQYF.

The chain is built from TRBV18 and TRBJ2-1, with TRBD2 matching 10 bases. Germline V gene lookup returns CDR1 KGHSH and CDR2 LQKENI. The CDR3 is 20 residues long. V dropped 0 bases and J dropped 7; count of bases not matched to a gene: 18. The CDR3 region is CASSPPALELAGVGTNEQFF. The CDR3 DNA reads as TGTGCCAGCTCACCACCGGCACTGGAGCTAGCGGGAGTCGGGACGAATGAGCAGTTCTTC.

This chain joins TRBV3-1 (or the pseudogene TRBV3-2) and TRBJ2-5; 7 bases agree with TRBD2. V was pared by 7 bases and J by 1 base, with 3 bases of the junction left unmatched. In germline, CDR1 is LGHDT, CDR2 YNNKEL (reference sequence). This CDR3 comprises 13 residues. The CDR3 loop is CASTGLVQETQYF. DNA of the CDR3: TGTGCCAGCACAGGACTAGTCCAAGAGACCCAGTACTTC.

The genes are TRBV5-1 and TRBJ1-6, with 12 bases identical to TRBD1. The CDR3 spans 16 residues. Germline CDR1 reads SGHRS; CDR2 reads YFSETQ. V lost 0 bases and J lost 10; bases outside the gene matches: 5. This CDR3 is CASSLVGQGAPSPLHF. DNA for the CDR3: TGCGCCAGCAGCTTGGTGGGACAGGGGGCCCCATCACCCCTCCACTTT.

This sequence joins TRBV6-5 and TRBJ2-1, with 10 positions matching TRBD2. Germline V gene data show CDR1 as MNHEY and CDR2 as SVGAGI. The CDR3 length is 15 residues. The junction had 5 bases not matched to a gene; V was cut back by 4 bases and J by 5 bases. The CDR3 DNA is TGTGCCAGCAGTTCCCTCGGACTAGCGGACAATGAGCAGTTCTTC. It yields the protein CASSSLGLADNEQFF.

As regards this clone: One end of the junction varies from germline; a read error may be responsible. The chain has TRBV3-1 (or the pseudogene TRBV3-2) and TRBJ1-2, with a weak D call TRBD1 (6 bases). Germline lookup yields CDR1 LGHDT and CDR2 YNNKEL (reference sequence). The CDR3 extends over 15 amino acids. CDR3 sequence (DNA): TGTGCCAGTAGCCCCACCCCTACAGGGCAAGGCGGCTACACCTTC. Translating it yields CASSPTPTGQGGYTF.

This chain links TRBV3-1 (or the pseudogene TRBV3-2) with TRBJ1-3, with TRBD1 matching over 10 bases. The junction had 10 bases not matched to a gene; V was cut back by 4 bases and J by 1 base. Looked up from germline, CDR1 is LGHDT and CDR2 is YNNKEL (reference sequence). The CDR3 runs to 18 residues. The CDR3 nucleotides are TGTGCCAGCAGCCCCCGGGACAGGGGTTTCGGATCTGGAAACACCATATATTTT. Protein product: CASSPRDRGFGSGNTIYF.

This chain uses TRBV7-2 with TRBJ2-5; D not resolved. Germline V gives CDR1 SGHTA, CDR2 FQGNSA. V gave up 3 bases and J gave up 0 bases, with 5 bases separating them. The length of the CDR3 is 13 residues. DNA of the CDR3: TGTGCCAGCAGCTTCCAGGACCAAGAGACCCAGTACTTC. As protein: CASSFQDQETQYF.

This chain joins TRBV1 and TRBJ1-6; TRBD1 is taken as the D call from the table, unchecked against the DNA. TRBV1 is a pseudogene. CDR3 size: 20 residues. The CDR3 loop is CTSSQDRWTGHPHYNSPLHF. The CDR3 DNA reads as TGCACCAGCAGCCAAGATCGGTGGACAGGGCATCCCCATTATAATTCACCCCTCCACTTT.